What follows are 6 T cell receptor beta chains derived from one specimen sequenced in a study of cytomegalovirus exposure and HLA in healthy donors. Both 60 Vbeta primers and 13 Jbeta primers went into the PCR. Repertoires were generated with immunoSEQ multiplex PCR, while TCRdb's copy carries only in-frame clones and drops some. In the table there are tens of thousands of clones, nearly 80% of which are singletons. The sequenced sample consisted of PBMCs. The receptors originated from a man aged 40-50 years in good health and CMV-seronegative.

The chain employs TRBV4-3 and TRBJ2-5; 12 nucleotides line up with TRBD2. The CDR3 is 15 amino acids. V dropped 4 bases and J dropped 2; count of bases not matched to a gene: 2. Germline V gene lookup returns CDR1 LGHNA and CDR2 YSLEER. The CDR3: CASSLGLAGQETQYF. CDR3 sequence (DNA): TGCGCCAGCAGCCTTGGACTAGCGGGGCAAGAGACCCAGTACTTC.

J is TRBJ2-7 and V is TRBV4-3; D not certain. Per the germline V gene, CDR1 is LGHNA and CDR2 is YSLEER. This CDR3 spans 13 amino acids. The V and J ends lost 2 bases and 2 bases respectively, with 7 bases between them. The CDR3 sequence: CASSQLGAYEQYF. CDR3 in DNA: TGCGCCAGCAGCCAACTCGGTGCCTACGAGCAGTACTTC.

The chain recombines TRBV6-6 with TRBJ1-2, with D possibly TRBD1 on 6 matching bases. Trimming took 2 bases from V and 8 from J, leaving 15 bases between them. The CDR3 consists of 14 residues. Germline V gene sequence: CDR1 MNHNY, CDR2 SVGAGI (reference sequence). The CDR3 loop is CASSYEGQFNGYTF. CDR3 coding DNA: TGTGCCAGCAGTTACGAAGGACAGTTCAACGGCTACACCTTC.

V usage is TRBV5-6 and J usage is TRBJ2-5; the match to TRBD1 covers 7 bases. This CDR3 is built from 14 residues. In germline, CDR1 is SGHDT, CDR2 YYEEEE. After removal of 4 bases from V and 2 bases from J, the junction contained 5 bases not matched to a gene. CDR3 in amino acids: CASSQQGIQETQYF. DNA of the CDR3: TGTGCCAGCAGCCAACAGGGGATACAAGAGACCCAGTACTTC.

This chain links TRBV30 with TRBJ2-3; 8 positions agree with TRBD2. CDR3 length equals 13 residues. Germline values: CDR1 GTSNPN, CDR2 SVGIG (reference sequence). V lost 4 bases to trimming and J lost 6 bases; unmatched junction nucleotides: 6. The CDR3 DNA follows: TGTGCCTGGAATCTGCGGGAGGCGGATACGCAGTATTTT. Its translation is CAWNLREADTQYF.

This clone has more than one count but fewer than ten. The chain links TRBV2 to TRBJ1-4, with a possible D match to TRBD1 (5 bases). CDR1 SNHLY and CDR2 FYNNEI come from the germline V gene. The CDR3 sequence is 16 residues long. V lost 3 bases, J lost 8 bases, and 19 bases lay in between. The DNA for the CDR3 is TGTGCCAGCAGTGAGCGGGACGACCTTCGGGGGGAAAAACTGTTTTTT. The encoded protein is CASSERDDLRGEKLFF.